This T cell receptor (beta chain) was recovered during a study of T cell repertoires in cytomegalovirus infection. Trimming took off 0 bases at V and 0 bases at J, with 8 bases between the two ends. Per germline, CDR1 MNHNY and CDR2 SVGAGI (reference sequence). This CDR3 is built from 15 residues. This clonotype was counted between two and nine times. TCRdb reprocessed the reads via MiXCR and lists one record per CDR3 protein. The repertoire holds approximately 630,000 distinct CDR3 sequences, more than 20% seen once, with roughly 8% in the top ten. This TCR was recovered from a human donor in good health (CMV status not recorded). Some clones in this sample may be carry-over from other donors' samples. The V and J genes are TRBV6-6 and TRBJ1-2; no firm D call. The source material was CD8+ T cells from PBMCs. The CDR3 nucleotides read TGTGCCAGCAGTTACTCGCAGTATACTAACTATGGCTACACCTTC. The encoded protein is CASSYSQYTNYGYTF.